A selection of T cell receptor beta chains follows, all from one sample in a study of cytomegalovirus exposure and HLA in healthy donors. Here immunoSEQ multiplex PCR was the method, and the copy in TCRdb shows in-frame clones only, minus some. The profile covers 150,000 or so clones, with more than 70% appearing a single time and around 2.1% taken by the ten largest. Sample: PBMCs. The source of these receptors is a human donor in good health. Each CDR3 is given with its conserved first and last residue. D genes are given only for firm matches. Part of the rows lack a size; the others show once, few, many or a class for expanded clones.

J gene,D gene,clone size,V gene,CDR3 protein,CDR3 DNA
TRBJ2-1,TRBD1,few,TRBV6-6,CASGDTNRGTNEQFF,TGTGCCAGCGGGGATACTAACAGGGGGACGAATGAGCAGTTCTTC
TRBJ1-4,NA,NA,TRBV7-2,CASSTPTDEKLFF,TGTGCCAGCAGCACCCCGACAGATGAAAAACTGTTTTTT
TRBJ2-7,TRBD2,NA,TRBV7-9,CASRQTSGSYEQYF,TGTGCCAGCAGGCAAACTAGCGGTTCCTACGAGCAGTACTTC
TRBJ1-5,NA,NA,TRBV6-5,CASGDRRDQPQHF,TGTGCCAGCGGAGACCGTCGAGATCAGCCCCAGCATTTT
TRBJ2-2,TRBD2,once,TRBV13,CASSLGPTSGTANTGELFF,TGTGCCAGCAGCTTGGGCCCTACTAGCGGGACCGCGAACACCGGGGAGCTGTTTTTT
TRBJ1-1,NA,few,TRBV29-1,CSVVLRAGTEAFF,TGCAGCGTTGTATTAAGGGCGGGCACTGAAGCTTTCTTT
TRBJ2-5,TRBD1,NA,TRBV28,CASSLGGQGKETQYF,TGTGCCAGCAGTTTAGGGGGACAGGGGAAAGAGACCCAGTACTTC
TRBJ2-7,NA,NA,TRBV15,CATSRDRGWDSVYEQYF,TGTGCCACCAGCAGAGATCGTGGGTGGGACTCAGTCTACGAGCAGTACTTC
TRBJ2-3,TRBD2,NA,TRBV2,CASSEFAGGQDTQYF,TGTGCCAGCAGTGAATTCGCGGGGGGGCAGGATACGCAGTATTTT
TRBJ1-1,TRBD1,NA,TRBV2,CASRATGENTEAFF,TGTGCCAGCAGAGCGACAGGGGAGAACACTGAAGCTTTCTTT
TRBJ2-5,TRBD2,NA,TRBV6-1,CASSEHVGGRVYLETQYF,TGTGCCAGCAGTGAACACGTGGGCGGGAGGGTGTATTTGGAGACCCAGTACTTC
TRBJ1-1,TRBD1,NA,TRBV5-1,CASSSSTGWTEAFF,TGCGCCAGCAGCTCTTCGACAGGGTGGACTGAAGCTTTCTTT
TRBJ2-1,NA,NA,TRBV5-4,CASSSSGLRDEQFF,TGTGCCAGCAGCTCCAGCGGGTTGAGAGATGAGCAGTTCTTC
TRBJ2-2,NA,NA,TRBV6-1,CASSVVSGPTGELFF,TGTGCCAGCAGTGTGGTTAGCGGACCCACCGGGGAGCTGTTTTTT
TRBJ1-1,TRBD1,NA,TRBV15,CATSTLQGSYTEAFF,TGTGCCACCAGCACTTTACAGGGGAGTTACACTGAAGCTTTCTTT
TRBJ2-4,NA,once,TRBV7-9,CASSPQQGAKNIQYF,TGTGCCAGCAGCCCTCAACAGGGAGCCAAAAACATTCAGTACTTC
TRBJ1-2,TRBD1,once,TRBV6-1,CASRKETGPLGYTF,TGTGCCAGCAGGAAAGAGACAGGGCCTTTGGGCTACACCTTC
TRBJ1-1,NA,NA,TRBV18,CASSPGTNTEAFF,TGTGCCAGCTCACCGGGGACTAACACTGAAGCTTTCTTT
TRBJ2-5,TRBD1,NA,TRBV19,CASSITGGHGETQYF,TGTGCCAGTAGTATTACAGGGGGACACGGGGAGACCCAGTACTTC
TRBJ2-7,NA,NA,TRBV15,CATNRDWASPYEQYF,TGTGCCACCAACAGAGATTGGGCGTCTCCTTACGAGCAGTACTTC
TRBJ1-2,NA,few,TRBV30,CAWSVLATGGYTF,TGTGCCTGGAGTGTACTGGCAACGGGTGGCTACACCTTC
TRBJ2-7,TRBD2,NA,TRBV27,CASSLKLAAYEQYF,TGTGCCAGCAGTTTAAAACTAGCGGCCTACGAGCAGTACTTC